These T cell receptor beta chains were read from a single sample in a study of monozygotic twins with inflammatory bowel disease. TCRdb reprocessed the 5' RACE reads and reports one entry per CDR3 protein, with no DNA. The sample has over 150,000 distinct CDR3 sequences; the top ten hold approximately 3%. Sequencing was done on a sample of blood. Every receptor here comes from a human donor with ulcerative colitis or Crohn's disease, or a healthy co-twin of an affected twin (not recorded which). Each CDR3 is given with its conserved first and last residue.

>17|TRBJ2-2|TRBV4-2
CASSHGLAGGPDGELFF
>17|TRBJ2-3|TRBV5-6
CASRGDRGPRGTDTQYF
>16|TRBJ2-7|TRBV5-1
CASSRGLAGSSYEQYF
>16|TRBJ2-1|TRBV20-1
CSARPSWAGSYNEQFF
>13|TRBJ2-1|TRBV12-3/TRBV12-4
CASRETPMGEQFF
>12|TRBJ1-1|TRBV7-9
CASTVVGTEAFF
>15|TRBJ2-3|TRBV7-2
CASSNSDFPTDTQYF
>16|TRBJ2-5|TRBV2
CASSEAPAGATETQYF
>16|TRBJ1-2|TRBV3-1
CASSQNDRVVSYGYTF
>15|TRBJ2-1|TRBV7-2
CASRLAGVLYNEQFF
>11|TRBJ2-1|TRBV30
CACILPNEQFF
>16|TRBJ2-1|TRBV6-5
CASSYLLAGRYNEQFF
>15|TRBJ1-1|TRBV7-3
CASSSRGRAGTEAFF
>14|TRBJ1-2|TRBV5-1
CASSTGDRKYGYTF
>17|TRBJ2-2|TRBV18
CASSPSGLAGNTGELFF
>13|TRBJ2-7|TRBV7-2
CASSLAYPYEQYF
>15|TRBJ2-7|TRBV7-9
CASRPGTGTVYEQYF
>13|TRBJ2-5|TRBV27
CASGFGTRETQYF
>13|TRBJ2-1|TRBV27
CASSTPFTNEQFF
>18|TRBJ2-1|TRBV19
CASSSPLTSGRVENEQFF
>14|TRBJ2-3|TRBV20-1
CSARSTRSTDTQYF
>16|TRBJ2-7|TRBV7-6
CASSLVVPGLGNEQYF
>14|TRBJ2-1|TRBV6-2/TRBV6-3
CASSLPITLAEQFF
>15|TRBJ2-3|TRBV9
CASSLTGALTDTQYF
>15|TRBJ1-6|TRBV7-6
CASSQQTGGNSPLHF
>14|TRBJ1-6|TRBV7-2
CASSLVPEGSPLHF
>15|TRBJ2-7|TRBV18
CASSPIPGQFYEQYF
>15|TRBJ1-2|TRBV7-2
CASSPSGTANYGYTF
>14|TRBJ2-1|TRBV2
CASTMGPALNEQFF
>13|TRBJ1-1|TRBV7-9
CASSFKGNTEAFF
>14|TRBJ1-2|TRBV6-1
CASRRGQGWGGYTF
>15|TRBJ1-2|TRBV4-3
CASSPTDLFNYGYTF
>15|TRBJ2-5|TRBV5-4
CASSLITSGQETQYF
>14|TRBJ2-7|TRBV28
CASSLEQMFYEQYF
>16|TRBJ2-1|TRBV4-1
CASQVRARGRGNEQFF
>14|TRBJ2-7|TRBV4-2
CASSQGLGLDRTYF
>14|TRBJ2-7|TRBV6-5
CASSYSAGPYEQYF
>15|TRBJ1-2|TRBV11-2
CASSLRPDNIYGYTF
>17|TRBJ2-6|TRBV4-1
CASSQESSVSGANVLTF
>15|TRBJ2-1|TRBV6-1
CASRFRSRVGNEQFF
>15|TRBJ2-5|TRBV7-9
CASSIRQVLQETQYF
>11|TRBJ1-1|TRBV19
CASSWRTEAFF
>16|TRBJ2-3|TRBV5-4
CASSLEGRPSTDTQYF